Listed below are T cell receptor beta chains from one sample, sequenced in a study of blood T cells in healthy people across ages. TCRdb called the 5' RACE reads again in MiXCR, with one record for every CDR3 protein. The sample carries 1,100,000 or so distinct CDR3 sequences, 40% to 55% recorded once. The sample consisted of blood. The receptors shown here come from a woman aged 60 to 75 in good health. CDR3s include the opening cysteine and the closing phenylalanine or tryptophan. Each record gives: J gene, clone size, D gene, V gene, CDR3 DNA, CDR3 protein. D genes are given only for firm matches. Not all rows give a size; the values are once, few, many and, for expanded clones, a class.

TRBJ2-1,.,TRBD2,TRBV12-3/TRBV12-4,TGTGCCAGCGAGTCATCGACTAGCGGGTACAATGAGCAGTTCTTC,CASESSTSGYNEQFF
TRBJ2-3,.,.,TRBV4-1,TGCGCCAGCAGCCGGAGGGCGGACCCCGGCACAGATACGCAGTATTTT,CASSRRADPGTDTQYF
TRBJ1-4,many,.,TRBV4-2,TGTGCCAGCAGCCAAGACGTTGCCCGGTCGCGCGATGAAAAACTGTTTTTT,CASSQDVARSRDEKLFF
TRBJ2-7,.,TRBD2,TRBV29-1,TGCAGCGGTGAGGGACTAGCGGGAGCTGAGCAGTACTTC,CSGEGLAGAEQYF
TRBJ2-7,many,.,TRBV5-1,TGCGCCAGCAGCGGGGGATCAGGGTTACAGCAGTACTTC,CASSGGSGLQQYF
TRBJ2-5,few,TRBD2,TRBV9,TGTGCCAGCACCGGAAGTAGCGGGAGGGGAGAGACCCAGTACTTC,CASTGSSGRGETQYF
TRBJ2-7,.,.,TRBV6-5,TGTGCCAGCAGTCCCAACCACGGGCGTGAGCAGTACTTC,CASSPNHGREQYF
TRBJ2-7,.,TRBD1,TRBV20-1,TGCAGTGTTCTGACAGGGGACCACGAGCAGTACTTC,CSVLTGDHEQYF
TRBJ1-1,.,TRBD1,TRBV29-1,TGCAGCGTAACAGGGGAAGGGACTGAAGCTTTCTTT,CSVTGEGTEAFF
TRBJ1-2,.,.,TRBV12-3/TRBV12-4,TGTGCCAGCAGTACCCTCGGACAGAGCTACAACTATGGCTACACCTTC,CASSTLGQSYNYGYTF
TRBJ1-1,.,.,TRBV5-6,TGTGCCAGCAGCTTAGGAGGGGCTCCCGAAGCTTTCTTT,CASSLGGAPEAFF
TRBJ2-1,.,.,TRBV28,TGTGCCAGCCTCAGATACAGGGATTCCTACAATGAGCAGTTCTTC,CASLRYRDSYNEQFF
TRBJ2-5,.,.,TRBV20-1,TGCAGTGCCGGGACCCCCGAGTACTTC,CSAGTPEYF
TRBJ2-7,many,.,TRBV20-1,TGCAGTGCACGAGGAGCAGGCTACGAGCAGTACTTC,CSARGAGYEQYF
TRBJ1-2,few,.,TRBV11-2,TGTGCCAGCAGCTTAGATCTTGAGACGGCCCCGGGAGGCTACACCTTC,CASSLDLETAPGGYTF
TRBJ2-3,few,TRBD2,TRBV20-1,TGCAGTGCCCGACCGGGACTAGCGTCAGATACGCAGTATTTT,CSARPGLASDTQYF
TRBJ2-1,.,.,TRBV20-1,TGCAGTGCTGGGATCTACAATGAGCAGTTCTTC,CSAGIYNEQFF
TRBJ2-3,.,TRBD2,TRBV5-5,TGTGCCAGCAGGTTTAGCGGGACTAGCACAGATACGCAGTATTTT,CASRFSGTSTDTQYF